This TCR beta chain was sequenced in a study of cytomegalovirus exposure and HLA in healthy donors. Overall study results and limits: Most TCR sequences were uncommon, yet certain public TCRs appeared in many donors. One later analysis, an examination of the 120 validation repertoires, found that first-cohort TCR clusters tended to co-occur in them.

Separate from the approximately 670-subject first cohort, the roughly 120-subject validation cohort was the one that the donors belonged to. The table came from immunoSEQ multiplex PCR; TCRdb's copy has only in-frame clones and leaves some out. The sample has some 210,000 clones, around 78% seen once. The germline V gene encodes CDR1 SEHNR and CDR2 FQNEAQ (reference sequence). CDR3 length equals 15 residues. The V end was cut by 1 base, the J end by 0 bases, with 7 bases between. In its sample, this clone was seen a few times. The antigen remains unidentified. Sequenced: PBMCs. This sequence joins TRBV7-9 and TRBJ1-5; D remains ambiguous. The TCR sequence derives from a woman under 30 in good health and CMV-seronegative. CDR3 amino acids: CASSLDGYSNQPQHF. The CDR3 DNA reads TGTGCCAGCAGCTTAGACGGTTATAGCAATCAGCCCCAGCATTTT.